This passage covers 2 T cell receptor beta chains from one sample sequenced in a study of control samples from healthy donors and cancer patients. Data came from immunoSEQ multiplex PCR; TCRdb stores just in-frame clones and leaves some out. The repertoire has about 160,000 clones, around 96% of them found once; the top ten carry 8.5%. Sequenced input: blood. The receptors shown here come from a woman between 40 and 50 years old in good health.

V and J are TRBV4-3 and TRBJ2-1; 7 bases fit TRBD1. The CDR3 is made up of 14 amino acids. Germline V gene sequence: CDR1 LGHNA, CDR2 YSLEER. After removal of 4 bases from V and 3 bases from J, the junction contained 3 bases not matched to a gene. CDR3 sequence: CASSRQGNYNEQFF. The CDR3 bases are TGCGCCAGCAGCCGACAGGGAAACTACAATGAGCAGTTCTTC.

The V and J genes are TRBV27 and TRBJ1-1, with D possibly matching TRBD1 (6 bases). Per the germline V gene, CDR1 is MNHEY and CDR2 is SMNVEV (reference sequence). Trimming took 2 bases from V and 7 from J, leaving 23 bases between them. The CDR3 consists of 17 residues. This CDR3 is CASSLRGVSDVKNEAFF. The CDR3 nucleotides read TGTGCCAGCAGTTTAAGGGGGGTCAGCGATGTAAAAAATGAAGCTTTCTTT.